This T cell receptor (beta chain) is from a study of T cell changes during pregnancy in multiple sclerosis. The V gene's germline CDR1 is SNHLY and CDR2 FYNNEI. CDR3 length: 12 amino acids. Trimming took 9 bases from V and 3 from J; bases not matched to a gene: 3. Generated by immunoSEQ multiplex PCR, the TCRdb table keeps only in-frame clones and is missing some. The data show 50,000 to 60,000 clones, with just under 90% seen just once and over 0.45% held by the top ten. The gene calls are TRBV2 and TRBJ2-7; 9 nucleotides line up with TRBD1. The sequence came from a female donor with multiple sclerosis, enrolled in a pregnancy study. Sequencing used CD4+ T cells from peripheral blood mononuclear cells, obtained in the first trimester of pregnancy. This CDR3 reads CARGQGGYEQYF. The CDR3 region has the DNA TGTGCCAGGGGACAGGGAGGCTACGAGCAGTACTTC.